This is a list of T cell receptor beta chains from one sample in a study of PD-L1 blockade in urothelial cancer. This table comes from immunoSEQ multiplex PCR, and its TCRdb copy is limited to in-frame clones, with some not included. This sample has roughly 36,000 clones, with about 89% found just once. Sequenced material: PBMCs, taken around atezolizumab (anti-PD-L1) treatment. The origin of the receptors is a man aged 60 to 69 with urothelial cancer. The CDR3 runs from the conserved cysteine through the conserved F or W. Fields, in order: J gene, V gene, D gene, clone size, CDR3 DNA, CDR3 protein. D genes are given only for firm matches. Only some rows state a clone size, as once, few, many or a class for expanded clones.

TRBJ1-1	TRBV30	NA	NA	TGTGCCTGGCGGTACCCTGAAGCTTTCTTT	CAWRYPEAFF
TRBJ2-1	TRBV11-3	TRBD2	NA	TGTGCCAGCAGCTTAGGGGGAGCGGGGCTCTCCTACAATGAGCAGTTCTTC	CASSLGGAGLSYNEQFF
TRBJ2-1	TRBV9	NA	NA	TGTGCCAGCAGGGGGGGGGCGGGCAATGAGCAGTTCTTC	CASRGGAGNEQFF
TRBJ1-4	TRBV15	NA	NA	TGTGCCACCAGCAGAGGGACTTATAATGAAAAACTGTTTTTT	CATSRGTYNEKLFF
TRBJ1-1	TRBV7-9	NA	NA	TGTGCCAGCAGCTTACGGGGGACGGGGATTGAAGCTTTCTTT	CASSLRGTGIEAFF
TRBJ1-2	TRBV7-2	NA	NA	TGTGCCAGCAGCTTCAGGGCGCCCGAAGGCTACACCTTC	CASSFRAPEGYTF
TRBJ2-7	TRBV7-9	TRBD2	NA	TGTGCCAGCAGTACTAGCGGGACCGGCGAGCAGTACTTC	CASSTSGTGEQYF
TRBJ1-5	TRBV15	NA	NA	TGTGCCACCAGCAGAGGCGGGCCCCAGCATTTT	CATSRGGPQHF
TRBJ2-1	TRBV4-1	TRBD2	few	TGCGCCACCACCGGGACTAGCGGCTACAATGAGCAGTTCTTC	CATTGTSGYNEQFF
TRBJ1-1	TRBV25-1	NA	NA	TGTGCCAGCAGTGATTGGACAGTGAGGAACACTGAAGCTTTCTTT	CASSDWTVRNTEAFF
TRBJ2-3	TRBV5-8	TRBD1	NA	TGTGCCAGCAGCTGGAGACAGGGTCGGGCAGATACGCAGTATTTT	CASSWRQGRADTQYF
TRBJ2-7	TRBV4-2	NA	NA	TGTGCCAGCAGCCAAGAAGGAGCAGGGGCGGCAATCCGGCAGTACTTC	CASSQEGAGAAIRQYF
TRBJ2-7	TRBV5-6	TRBD2	NA	TGTGCCAGCGGGAGGGAGAGTCGGGAGCAGTACTTC	CASGRESREQYF
TRBJ2-3	TRBV9	TRBD2	NA	TGTGCCAGCAGCGCCCGGACTAGCGGGAGTTCGAGGTCAGATACGCAGTATTTT	CASSARTSGSSRSDTQYF
TRBJ2-1	TRBV1	NA	NA	TGCACCAGCAGCCAAGACGAAGCGGGGTACAATGAGCAGTTCTTC	CTSSQDEAGYNEQFF
TRBJ2-2	TRBV7-3	TRBD2	NA	TGTGCCAGCAGCTTAACCGGGACTAGCGGGACCCGGGAGGGGGAGCTGTTTTTT	CASSLTGTSGTREGELFF
TRBJ1-4	TRBV12-5	NA	NA	TGTGCTAGTGGTCACGGGGGGACGGTCGAAAAACTGTTTTTT	CASGHGGTVEKLFF
TRBJ2-3	TRBV7-9	NA	NA	TGTGCCAGCAGCCCCCGGACAGAGGAGGATACGCAGTATTTT	CASSPRTEEDTQYF
TRBJ2-3	TRBV4-1	NA	NA	TGCGCCAGCAGCCAAGAGGGCAGCACAGATACGCAGTATTTT	CASSQEGSTDTQYF
TRBJ1-1	TRBV19	NA	NA	TGTGCCAGTAGGCGCCGGGAGAACACTGAAGCTTTCTTT	CASRRRENTEAFF
TRBJ2-3	TRBV19	TRBD2	NA	TGTGCCAGTAGCGAGGGGGGCGGGGGGAGCACAGATACGCAGTATTTT	CASSEGGGGSTDTQYF
TRBJ2-5	TRBV7-8	TRBD2	NA	TGTGCCAGCAGCTTAATAGGCCGGACTAGCGGAAAAGAGACCCAGTACTTC	CASSLIGRTSGKETQYF
TRBJ1-2	TRBV18	NA	NA	TGTGCCAGCTCACCGGGACCAGGGAGGTTGGGCTACACCTTC	CASSPGPGRLGYTF
TRBJ2-7	TRBV10-3	TRBD2	NA	TGTGCCATCAGTGAGTCGAGGTCTAGCGGGGGGCCTAAGGACGAGCAGTACTTC	CAISESRSSGGPKDEQYF
TRBJ2-1	TRBV9	TRBD2	NA	TGTGCCAGCAGCGCGCCGACTAGCGGGGGTATTAATGAGCAGTTCTTC	CASSAPTSGGINEQFF
TRBJ2-7	TRBV6-5	TRBD2	NA	TGTGCCAGCAAGCCAGCGGGAGCCTACGAGCAGTACTTC	CASKPAGAYEQYF
TRBJ1-1	TRBV29-1	NA	NA	TGCAGCGTGGGGGGTGAAGCTTTCTTT	CSVGGEAFF
TRBJ2-2	TRBV19	TRBD2	NA	TGTGCCAGTAGTATGGGTGGGACTAGCGGAGTTGGGCTCGGGGAGCTGTTTTTT	CASSMGGTSGVGLGELFF
TRBJ2-3	TRBV29-1	TRBD2	medium-sized	TGCAGCGCCGGACCCCTAGCGGGAGTAACAGATACGCAGTATTTT	CSAGPLAGVTDTQYF
TRBJ2-1	TRBV7-2	NA	NA	TGTGCCAGCAGCTTAAGTCCGGCCTACAATGAGCAGTTCTTC	CASSLSPAYNEQFF
TRBJ1-1	TRBV18	TRBD1	NA	TGTGCCAGCTCCCCGGACAGGGCGAACACTGAAGCTTTCTTT	CASSPDRANTEAFF
TRBJ2-1	TRBV5-8	TRBD2	NA	TGTGCCAGCAGCTCCCCTAGCGGGCCAAAGCAGTTCTTC	CASSSPSGPKQFF
TRBJ1-5	TRBV7-8	NA	NA	TGTGCCAGCAGCTTAGCTCACAGGGTGGGTCAGCCCCAGCATTTT	CASSLAHRVGQPQHF
TRBJ2-1	TRBV7-3	NA	NA	TGTGCCAGCAGCTTCCTCGGTGGAGGGAGCTCCTACAATGAGCAGTTCTTC	CASSFLGGGSSYNEQFF
TRBJ2-2	TRBV7-7	TRBD2	NA	TGTGCTAGCAGCCCCTATAGCGGGAGGGGCGCCGGGGAGCTGTTTTTT	CASSPYSGRGAGELFF
TRBJ1-1	TRBV4-3	TRBD1	NA	TGCGCCAGCAGCCAAGAGGACAGGGACACTGAAGCTTTCTTT	CASSQEDRDTEAFF
TRBJ1-1	TRBV7-3	NA	NA	TGTGCCAGCAGCCCCGGGTCGATTGGGACTGAAGCTTTCTTT	CASSPGSIGTEAFF
TRBJ1-2	TRBV28	NA	NA	TGTGCCAGCAGTATAGACACAGACTATGGCTACACCTTC	CASSIDTDYGYTF
TRBJ2-2	TRBV5-6	TRBD2	NA	TGTGCCAGCAGCTTGGATACGGGGGGGCCCGGGGAGCTGTTTTTT	CASSLDTGGPGELFF
TRBJ1-1	TRBV9	TRBD1	NA	TGTGCCAGCAGCGTCGGGGACAGGGTTAGGGCTGAAGCTTTCTTT	CASSVGDRVRAEAFF
TRBJ2-5	TRBV7-3	TRBD1	NA	TGTGCCAGCAGCTTCCAGGGGGATCGCGAGACCCAGTACTTC	CASSFQGDRETQYF
TRBJ1-5	TRBV2	NA	NA	TGTGCCAGCAGTTTCCGGGGAGGCAATCAGCCCCAGCATTTT	CASSFRGGNQPQHF
TRBJ2-2	TRBV5-5	NA	NA	TGTGCCAGCAGCTTGAAGGCGGGGACCGGGGAGCTGTTTTTT	CASSLKAGTGELFF
TRBJ2-7	TRBV15	TRBD2	NA	TGTGCCACCAGCAGAGGCCGGGGGGCCTACGAGCAGTACTTC	CATSRGRGAYEQYF
TRBJ2-1	TRBV15	NA	NA	TGTGCCACCAGCAGAGGCGGAGTTGTTTTCCTCCATGAGCAGTTCTTC	CATSRGGVVFLHEQFF
TRBJ1-6	TRBV7-2	NA	NA	TGTGCCAGCAGGCCTAGCTCCTATAATTCACCCCTCCACTTT	CASRPSSYNSPLHF
TRBJ2-1	TRBV19	TRBD2	once	TGTGCCAGTACCTCAGACGCGGGGGGTGAGAATGAGCAGTTCTTC	CASTSDAGGENEQFF
TRBJ2-2	TRBV4-1	TRBD2	NA	TGCGCCAGCAGCCACCCTAGCGGCTCGTACACCGGGGAGCTGTTTTTT	CASSHPSGSYTGELFF